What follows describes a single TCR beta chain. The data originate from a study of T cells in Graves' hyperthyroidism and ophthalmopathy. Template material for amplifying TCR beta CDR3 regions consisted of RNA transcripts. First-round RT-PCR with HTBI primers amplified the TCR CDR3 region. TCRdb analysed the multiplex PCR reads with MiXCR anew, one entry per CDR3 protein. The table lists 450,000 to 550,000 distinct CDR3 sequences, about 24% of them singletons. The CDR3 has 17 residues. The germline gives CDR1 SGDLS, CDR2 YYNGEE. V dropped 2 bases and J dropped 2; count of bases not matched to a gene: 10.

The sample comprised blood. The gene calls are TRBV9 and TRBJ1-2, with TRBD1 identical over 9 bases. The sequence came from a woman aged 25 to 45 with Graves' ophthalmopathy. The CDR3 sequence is CASSVRDRVRLNYGYTF. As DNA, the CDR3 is TGTGCCAGCAGCGTCCGGGACAGGGTACGCCTCAACTATGGCTACACCTTC. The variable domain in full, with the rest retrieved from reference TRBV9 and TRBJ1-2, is DSGVTQTPKHLITATGQRVTLRCSPRSGDLSVYWYQQSLDQGLQFLIQYYNGEERAKGNILERFSAQQFPDLHSELNLSSLELGDSALYFCASSVRDRVRLNYGYTFGSGTRLTVV.